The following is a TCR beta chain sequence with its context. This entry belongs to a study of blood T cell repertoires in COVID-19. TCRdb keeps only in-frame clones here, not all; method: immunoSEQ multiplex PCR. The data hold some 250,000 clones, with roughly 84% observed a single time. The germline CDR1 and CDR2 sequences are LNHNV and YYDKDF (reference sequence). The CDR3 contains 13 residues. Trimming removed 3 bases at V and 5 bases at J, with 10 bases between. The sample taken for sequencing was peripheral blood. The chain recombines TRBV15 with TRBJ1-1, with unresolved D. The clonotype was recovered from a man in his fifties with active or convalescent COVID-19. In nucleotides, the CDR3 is TGTGCCACCAGCAGCGGGGAGGGTACTGAAGCTTTCTTT. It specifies CATSSGEGTEAFF. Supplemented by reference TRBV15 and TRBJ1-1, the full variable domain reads DAMVIQNPRYQVTQFGKPVTLSCSQTLNHNVMYWYQQKSSQAPKLLFHYYDKDFNNEADTPDNFQSRRPNTSFCFLDIRSPGLGDTAMYLCATSSGEGTEAFFGQGTRLTVV.